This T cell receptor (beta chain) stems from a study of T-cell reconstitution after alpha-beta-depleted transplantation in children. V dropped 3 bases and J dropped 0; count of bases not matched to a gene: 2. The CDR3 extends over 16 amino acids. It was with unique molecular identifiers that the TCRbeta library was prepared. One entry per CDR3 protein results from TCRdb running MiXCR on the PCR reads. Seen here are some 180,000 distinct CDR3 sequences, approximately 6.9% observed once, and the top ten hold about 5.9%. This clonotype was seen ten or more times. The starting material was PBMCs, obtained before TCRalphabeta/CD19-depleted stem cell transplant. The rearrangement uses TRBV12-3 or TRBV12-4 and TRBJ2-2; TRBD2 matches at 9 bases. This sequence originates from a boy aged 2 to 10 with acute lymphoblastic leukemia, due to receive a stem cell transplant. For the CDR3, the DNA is TGTGCCAGCAGTTTGGCGGGGGGGACGAACACCGGGGAGCTGTTTTTT. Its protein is CASSLAGGTNTGELFF.